This T cell receptor beta chain is drawn from a study of T cells in Graves' hyperthyroidism and ophthalmopathy. Study background: Before any treatment, at initial diagnosis, peripheral blood was collected.

This clonotype was found a few times. With a duration under 2 months, the hyperthyroidism was newly diagnosed in patients aged 18 to 65. For the diagnoses, clinical symptoms, serum thyroxine and TRAb, thyroid ultrasound and orbital computed tomography were used. Out of approximately 10 ml of fresh peripheral blood came the PBMCs. Amplification targeted TCR beta CDR3 regions from RNA transcripts. Using the HTBI primer set, a first-round RT-PCR was run on the TCR CDR3. TCRdb re-derived calls from the multiplex PCR reads in MiXCR, one entry per CDR3 protein. The data contain approximately 720,000 distinct CDR3 sequences, 18% of them singletons. Germline V gives CDR1 SNHLY, CDR2 FYNNEI. V lost 8 bases to trimming and J lost 0 bases, with 11 bases between them. The CDR3 loop spans 15 amino acids.

The receptor comes from a woman aged 45-59 years with Graves' hyperthyroidism that later progressed to Graves' ophthalmopathy. The source material was blood. The V and J genes are TRBV2 and TRBJ2-6; the D gene is possibly TRBD1 (6 bases). Here the CDR3 reads CASGGHVSGANVLTF. The CDR3 coding sequence is TGTGCCAGCGGGGGACACGTCTCTGGGGCCAACGTCCTGACTTTC.